This TCR beta chain was sequenced in a study of shared clonotypes between healthy human individuals. The CDR3 spans 13 residues. The junction had 12 bases not matched to a gene; V was cut back by 5 bases and J by 13 bases. Germline CDR1 SGHRS, CDR2 YFSETQ. Produced via immunoSEQ multiplex PCR; TCRdb's table is partial and in-frame only. In the table there are approximately 530,000 clones, approximately 95% of which are singletons. The material sequenced was naive CD4+ T cells sorted from blood. Documented subset: CD45RA+ positively selected. The chain employs TRBV5-1 and TRBJ2-1; 7 nucleotides match TRBD2. This TCR derives from a woman aged 25 to 39 in good health. CDR3 nucleotides: TGCGCCAGCAGAGATTGGGGGGGAGAAGGCCAGTTCTTC. Translated, it gives CASRDWGGEGQFF.